This entry lists 18 T cell receptor beta chains sequenced from one sample in a study of T-cell memory formation after mild COVID-19. One entry per CDR3 protein, called by TCRdb with MiXCR from the 5' RACE reads. The repertoire holds about 140,000 distinct CDR3 sequences, with 19% as singletons. The source material was PBMCs or a T cell subset sorted from them (not recorded which). The receptors originated from an adult woman who had mild COVID-19 (a few samples of this study predate the infection). Cell type and time point are not known.

The chain carries TRBV5-1 and TRBJ2-3, with D perhaps matching TRBD2 (6 bases). This CDR3 has 15 residues. The germline gives CDR1 SGHRS, CDR2 YFSETQ. V lost 0 bases and J 6 bases, leaving 14 bases between the germline ends. The CDR3 bases are TGCGCCAGCAGCTTGGGGCTAGCGCGGACGGATACGCAGTATTTT. This gives the protein CASSLGLARTDTQYF.

This clonotype has a handful of counts. The rearrangement links TRBV11-2 to TRBJ2-2; 7 bases map to TRBD2. There are 15 residues in the CDR3. With V trimmed by 4 bases and J by 1 base, 3 bases remained unmatched. CDR1 is SGHAT and CDR2 is FQNNGV in the germline V gene. CDR3 in amino acids: CASSWTRGNTGELFF. The CDR3 nucleotides read TGTGCCAGCAGCTGGACTAGGGGGAACACCGGGGAGCTGTTTTTT.

The chain recombines TRBV7-9 with TRBJ2-1; TRBD2 matches at 7 bases. The CDR3 runs to 14 residues. V shed 4 bases and J 6 bases; nucleotides not matched to a gene: 6. The germline gives CDR1 SEHNR, CDR2 FQNEAQ (reference sequence). The CDR3 spells CASSSPAGINEQFF. CDR3 sequence (DNA): TGTGCCAGCAGCTCACCAGCGGGAATCAATGAGCAGTTCTTC.

This clonotype occurred a few times. The rearrangement joins TRBV7-9 to TRBJ2-1, with 9 nucleotides matching TRBD1. The CDR3 length is 18 residues. The germline V gene encodes CDR1 SEHNR and CDR2 FQNEAQ (reference sequence). The trim removed 5 bases at V and 5 bases at J, leaving 16 bases unmatched. CDR3 bases: TGTGCCAGCAGCCCCTCAAACGGGTGGACAGGGGCCGACAATGAGCAGTTCTTC. As protein: CASSPSNGWTGADNEQFF.

This clonotype was counted only a few times. The chain couples TRBV11-1 to TRBJ2-7; D unclear. Germline V lookup: CDR1 SGHAT, CDR2 FQDESV (reference sequence). This CDR3 is built from 15 residues. The V end lost 6 bases, the J end lost 0 bases, and 15 bases lay between the germline ends. CDR3 DNA sequence: TGTGCCAGCAGTCCGGCACTCCAAGGCTCCTACGAGCAGTACTTC. Its translation: CASSPALQGSYEQYF.

V usage is TRBV24-1 and J usage is TRBJ1-2; the D is unclear. V dropped 2 bases and J dropped 1 base, with 7 bases sitting between them. Germline loops: CDR1 KGHDR, CDR2 SFDVKD. The CDR3 totals 14 residues. CDR3 sequence reads: CATSDSKGNYGYTF. The DNA for the CDR3 is TGTGCCACCAGTGATTCTAAGGGTAACTATGGCTACACCTTC.

The chain links TRBV7-9 to TRBJ1-5, with 9 bases identical to TRBD1. Trimming removed 3 bases from V and 7 bases from J; junction bases left unmatched: 4. The CDR3 is made up of 14 amino acids. Per the germline V gene, CDR1 is SEHNR and CDR2 is FQNEAQ (reference sequence). CDR3 sequence reads: CASSLGQGDQPQHF. CDR3 DNA: TGTGCCAGCAGCTTGGGACAGGGTGACCAGCCCCAGCATTTT.

There are a few counts of this clonotype. J is TRBJ2-1 and V is TRBV4-2; D is possibly TRBD2 (6 bases). CDR3 length: 17 residues. Germline V lookup: CDR1 LGHNA, CDR2 YNFKEQ. V lost 0 bases and J 2 bases, leaving 14 bases between the germline ends. The CDR3: CASSQEEGTVTYNEQFF. CDR3 DNA sequence: TGTGCCAGCAGCCAAGAGGAGGGGACGGTTACCTACAATGAGCAGTTCTTC.

The rearrangement links TRBV7-9 to TRBJ2-4; tentative D call: TRBD2 (5 bases). The CDR3 totals 12 residues. The germline V gene encodes CDR1 SEHNR and CDR2 FQNEAQ (reference sequence). V shed 5 bases and J shed 8 bases, with 10 bases lying between them. Here the CDR3 DNA reads TGTGCCAGCAGCCCATTGCGGGACATTCAGTACTTC. Translation gives CASSPLRDIQYF.

This clonotype was detected only a few times. The V gene is TRBV4-3, the J gene TRBJ2-1; TRBD2 aligns across 12 bases. CDR1 is LGHNA and CDR2 is YSLEER in the germline V gene. The CDR3 spans 16 residues. V trimming: 3 bases; J trimming: 0 bases; junction bases outside the gene matches: 0. This CDR3 reads CASSQTSGSSYNEQFF. The CDR3 bases are TGCGCCAGCAGCCAGACTAGCGGGAGCTCCTACAATGAGCAGTTCTTC.

The rearrangement uses TRBV16 and TRBJ1-5, with D possibly being TRBD1 (6 bases). This CDR3 has 15 residues. With 0 bases removed from V and 10 bases from J, the gap between germline ends came to 16 bases. The germline V gene has CDR1 KGHSY and CDR2 FQNENV. The CDR3 coding sequence is TGTGCCAGCAGCCAATCCAGGACAGCCGAGGGTCCCCAGCATTTT. It translates to CASSQSRTAEGPQHF.

The V call is TRBV10-3, the J call TRBJ2-3; 8 bases agree with TRBD2. CDR3 length equals 15 residues. The germline CDR1 and CDR2 sequences are ENHRY and SYGVKD. The V gene end was trimmed by 2 bases and the J gene end by 3 bases; junction bases not matched to a gene: 4. CDR3 bases: TGTGCCATCAGTGAGCGGGGGGGCCGTACAGATACGCAGTATTTT. It specifies CAISERGGRTDTQYF.

This clonotype came up a few times. The J gene is TRBJ2-1, the V gene TRBV7-2; 8 positions agree with TRBD2. J lost 0 bases, V lost 1 base, and 5 bases had no gene match. This CDR3 is built from 17 residues. The germline gives CDR1 SGHTA, CDR2 FQGNSA. The CDR3 sequence: CASSLVGSGVSYNEQFF. The CDR3 bases are TGTGCCAGCAGCTTAGTAGGTAGCGGGGTCTCCTACAATGAGCAGTTCTTC.

This clonotype turned up a few times. This chain uses TRBV9 with TRBJ2-1; D may be TRBD2 (5 bases). CDR3 length: 14 residues. Germline V gene sequence: CDR1 SGDLS, CDR2 YYNGEE. V lost 2 bases and J lost 10, with 16 bases in between. CDR3 sequence (DNA): TGTGCCAGCAGCGTCGGACTGGGCCTAATAGAGCAGTTCTTC. Translating gives CASSVGLGLIEQFF.

This clonotype occurred a few times. The V gene is TRBV12-3 or TRBV12-4, the J gene TRBJ1-2, with D unresolved. CDR3 size: 13 residues. V was cut by 6 bases and J by 2 bases, with 10 bases left in between. DNA for the CDR3: TGTGCCAGCAGCAAAGAGGAGAACTATGGCTACACCTTC. Protein: CASSKEENYGYTF.

In its sample, this clonotype was seen a few times. V is TRBV12-3 or TRBV12-4 and J is TRBJ1-5; possibly TRBD1 for D (5 bases). With 4 bases removed from V and 7 bases from J, the gap between germline ends came to 14 bases. The CDR3 consists of 14 residues. The CDR3 sequence: CASSSPLGGQPQHF. The CDR3 nucleotides read TGTGCCAGCAGTTCCCCCCTCGGGGGACAGCCCCAGCATTTT.

This clonotype was observed a few times. The rearrangement links TRBV18 to TRBJ2-7; D is undetermined. The germline V and J ends were trimmed by 1 base and 7 bases, with 11 bases remaining between them. The length of the CDR3 is 13 residues. The germline V gene encodes CDR1 KGHSH and CDR2 LQKENI. The CDR3: CASSPRGTKEQYF. CDR3 nucleotides: TGTGCCAGCTCACCACGTGGCACAAAGGAGCAGTACTTC.

This clonotype was seen many times. This chain connects TRBV18 to TRBJ2-1; 8 bases are a match to TRBD2. Germline V gene data show CDR1 as KGHSH and CDR2 as LQKENI. Trimming at V came to 3 bases and at J to 10 bases, leaving 5 bases not matched to a gene. The CDR3 consists of 13 residues. The CDR3 nucleotides are TGTGCCAGCTCACCCACGGGGGGGCAAGAGCAGTTCTTC. Translation gives CASSPTGGQEQFF. Full variable domain (rest looked up from reference TRBV18 and TRBJ2-1): NAGVMQNPRHLVRRRGQEARLRCSPMKGHSHVYWYRQLPEEGLKFMVYLQKENIIDESGMPKERFSAEFPKEGPSILRIQQVVRGDSAAYFCASSPTGGQEQFFGPGTRLTVL.